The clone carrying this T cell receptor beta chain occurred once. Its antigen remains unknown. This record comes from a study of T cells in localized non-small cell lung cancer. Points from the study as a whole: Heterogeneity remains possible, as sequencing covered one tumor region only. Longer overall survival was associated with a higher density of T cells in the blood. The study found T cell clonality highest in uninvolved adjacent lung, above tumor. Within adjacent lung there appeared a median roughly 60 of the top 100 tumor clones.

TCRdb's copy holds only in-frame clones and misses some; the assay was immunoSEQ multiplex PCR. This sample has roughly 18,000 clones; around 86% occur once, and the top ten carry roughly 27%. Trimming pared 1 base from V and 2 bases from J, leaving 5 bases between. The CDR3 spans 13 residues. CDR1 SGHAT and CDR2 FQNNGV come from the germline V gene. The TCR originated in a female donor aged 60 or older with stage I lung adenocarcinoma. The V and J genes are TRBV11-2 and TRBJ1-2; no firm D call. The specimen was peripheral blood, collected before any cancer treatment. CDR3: CASSLAANYGYTF. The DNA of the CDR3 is TGTGCCAGCAGCTTAGCAGCAAACTATGGCTACACCTTC.